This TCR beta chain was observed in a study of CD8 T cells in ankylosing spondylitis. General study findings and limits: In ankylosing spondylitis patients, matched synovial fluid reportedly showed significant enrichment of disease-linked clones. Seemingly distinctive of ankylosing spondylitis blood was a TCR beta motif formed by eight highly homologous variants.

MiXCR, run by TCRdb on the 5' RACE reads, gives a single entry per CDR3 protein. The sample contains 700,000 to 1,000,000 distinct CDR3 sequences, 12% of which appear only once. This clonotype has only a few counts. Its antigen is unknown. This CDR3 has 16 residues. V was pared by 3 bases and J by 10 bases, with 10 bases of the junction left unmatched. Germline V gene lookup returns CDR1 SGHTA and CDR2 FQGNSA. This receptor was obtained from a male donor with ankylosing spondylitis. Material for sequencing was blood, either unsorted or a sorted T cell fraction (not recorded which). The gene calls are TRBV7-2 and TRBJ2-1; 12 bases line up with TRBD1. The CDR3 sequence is CASSFPGQGAQGEQFF. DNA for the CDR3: TGTGCCAGCAGCTTTCCGGGACAGGGGGCGCAGGGAGAGCAGTTCTTC.